This T cell receptor beta chain was sequenced for a study of Ad26.COV2.S vaccination and SARS-CoV-2 variants. The assay was immunoSEQ multiplex PCR, and TCRdb's table has in-frame clones only and misses some. This sample yields roughly 380,000 clones, of which about 85% are seen a single time; about 3.3% belongs to the top ten. The V and J ends lost 6 bases and 0 bases, in that order; junction bases with no gene match: 13. The germline V gene encodes CDR1 LNHDA and CDR2 SQIVND (reference sequence). This CDR3 spans 17 amino acids. The treatment denotes: 15 to 20 received Ad26.COV2.S at low or high dose, single or two shots; 5 received placebo; per-sample allocation not given. Day 63 after the first vaccine or placebo injection was the time point for sampling. The count of this clone is one.

The source was peripheral blood, collected in a trial of Ad26.COV2.S vaccine versus placebo. The source of this sequence is a person aged 18-60 years who received the Ad26.COV2.S COVID-19 vaccine or a placebo. The chain links TRBV19 to TRBJ1-1, with 7 bases lining up with TRBD1. CDR3 bases: TGTGCCAGTAGCACCGACAGGGCAGTCGACTTGAACACTGAAGCTTTCTTT. This gives the protein CASSTDRAVDLNTEAFF. The variable domain in full, completed from reference TRBV19 and TRBJ1-1, reads DGGITQSPKYLFRKEGQNVTLSCEQNLNHDAMYWYRQDPGQGLRLIYYSQIVNDFQKGDIAEGYSVSREKKESFPLTVTSAQKNPTAFYLCASSTDRAVDLNTEAFFGQGTRLTVV.